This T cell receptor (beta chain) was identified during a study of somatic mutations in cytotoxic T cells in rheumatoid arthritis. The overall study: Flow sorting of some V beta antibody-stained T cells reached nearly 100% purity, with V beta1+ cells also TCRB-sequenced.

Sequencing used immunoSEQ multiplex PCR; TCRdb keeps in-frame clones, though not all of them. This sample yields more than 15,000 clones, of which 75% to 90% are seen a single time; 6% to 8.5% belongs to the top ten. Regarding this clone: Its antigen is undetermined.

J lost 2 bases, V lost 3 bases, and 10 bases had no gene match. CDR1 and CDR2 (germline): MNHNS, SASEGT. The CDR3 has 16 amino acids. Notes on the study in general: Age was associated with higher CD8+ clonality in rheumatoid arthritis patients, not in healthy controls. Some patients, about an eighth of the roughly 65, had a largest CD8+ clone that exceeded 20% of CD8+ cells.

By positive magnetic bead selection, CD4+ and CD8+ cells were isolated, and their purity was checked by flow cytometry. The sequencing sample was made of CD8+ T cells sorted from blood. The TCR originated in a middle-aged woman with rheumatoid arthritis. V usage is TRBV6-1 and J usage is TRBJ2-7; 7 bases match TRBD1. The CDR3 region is CASSDFPLGTAYEQYF. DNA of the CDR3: TGTGCCAGCAGTGATTTTCCTTTAGGGACAGCCTACGAGCAGTACTTC.